Listed below are T cell receptor beta chains from one sample, sequenced in a study of a mutant IDH1 vaccine in newly diagnosed glioma. Their specific antigens are unknown. Data came from immunoSEQ multiplex PCR; TCRdb stores just in-frame clones and leaves some out. The sample includes 45,000 to 65,000 clones, around 60% of them seen just once. The material was peripheral blood mononuclear cells (PBMCs), obtained from a glioma patient whose treatment included an IDH1 peptide vaccine. These receptors originate from a man in his forties with glioma. Some clones in this sample may be carry-over from other donors' samples. The conserved cysteine and the conserved F or W are not part of the CDR3 here.

length: 13; V: TRBV6-6; J: TRBJ2-2; CDR3: ASSLGRKGTGELF
length: 13; V: TRBV10-3; J: TRBJ2-3; CDR3: AISASGGATDTQY
length: 12; V: TRBV9; J: TRBJ2-5; CDR3: ASSFGLAQETQY
length: 11; V: TRBV30; J: TRBJ1-2; CDR3: AWTDRVNYGYT
length: 13; V: TRBV6-1; J: TRBJ1-6; CDR3: ASSEVGTGNSPLH
length: 13; V: TRBV7-6; J: TRBJ2-2; CDR3: ASSYQGTGTGELF
length: 13; V: TRBV7-9; J: TRBJ2-5; CDR3: ASSRYRGKEETQY
length: 14; V: TRBV14; J: TRBJ2-1; CDR3: ASSQDGLAGYNEQF
length: 11; V: TRBV27; J: TRBJ1-6; CDR3: ASRAFRNSPLH
length: 14; V: TRBV15; J: TRBJ2-2; CDR3: ATSPSGRTNTGELF
length: 11; V: TRBV7-6; J: TRBJ2-3; CDR3: ASSAGTQNTQY
length: 12; V: TRBV28; J: TRBJ1-4; CDR3: ASSFPAVNEKLF
length: 15; V: TRBV4-1; J: TRBJ2-1; CDR3: ASSQGGPSGGHNEQF
length: 11; V: TRBV6-5; J: TRBJ1-2; CDR3: ASIQRDGARYT
length: 11; V: TRBV5-1; J: TRBJ1-2; CDR3: ASSFITGGGYT
length: 13; V: TRBV5-1; J: TRBJ2-3; CDR3: ASSLSGYLADTQY
length: 13; V: TRBV7-9; J: TRBJ2-5; CDR3: ASSLGGGAQETQY
length: 16; V: TRBV2; J: TRBJ1-6; CDR3: ASNNPPTGSSYNSPLH
length: 13; V: TRBV7-2; J: TRBJ1-5; CDR3: ASSLARGPNQPQH
length: 12; V: TRBV6-1; J: TRBJ2-7; CDR3: ASSGEGPSYEQY
length: 12; V: TRBV7-9; J: TRBJ2-7; CDR3: ASRTGAASYEQY
length: 12; V: TRBV7-2; J: TRBJ1-5; CDR3: ASSLAGKVQPQH
length: 11; V: TRBV25-1; J: TRBJ2-5; CDR3: ASGEGGLETQY
length: 13; V: TRBV19; J: TRBJ2-7; CDR3: ASSQERGDRYEQY
length: 13; V: TRBV7-9; J: TRBJ2-3; CDR3: ASSLALTGTDTQY
length: 14; V: TRBV10-3; J: TRBJ2-3; CDR3: AISESRGRESDTQY
length: 16; V: TRBV30; J: TRBJ2-5; CDR3: AWSGGRLAGGVGETQY
length: 11; V: TRBV7-9; J: TRBJ2-6; CDR3: ASLAWGANVLT
length: 15; V: TRBV5-4; J: TRBJ1-6; CDR3: ASSSPDRGGYNSPLH
length: 12; V: TRBV29-1; J: TRBJ2-1; CDR3: SVRPGGKYNEQF
length: 13; V: TRBV9; J: TRBJ2-2; CDR3: ASSGNRGYTGELF
length: 11; V: TRBV7-9; J: TRBJ1-2; CDR3: ASSSPQTQGYT
length: 13; V: TRBV5-1; J: TRBJ2-7; CDR3: ASSQSGTGPYEQY
length: 13; V: TRBV6-1; J: TRBJ2-3; CDR3: AIFERGGGTDTQY
length: 10; V: TRBV2; J: TRBJ1-2; CDR3: ASRDSNYGYT
length: 15; V: TRBV18; J: TRBJ1-6; CDR3: ASSPMIGMADNSPLH
length: 10; V: TRBV29-1; J: TRBJ2-7; CDR3: SVEIEPYEQY
length: 12; V: TRBV18; J: TRBJ1-2; CDR3: ASSPRTGDYGYT
length: 13; V: TRBV6-5; J: TRBJ2-7; CDR3: ASSYSIQLAHEQY
length: 13; V: TRBV7-8; J: TRBJ2-1; CDR3: ASSPRETASNEQF
length: 12; V: TRBV27; J: TRBJ1-1; CDR3: ASSLAGLNTEAF
length: 11; V: TRBV6-5; J: TRBJ1-2; CDR3: ASSLRGRGGYT
length: 13; V: TRBV7-8; J: TRBJ2-3; CDR3: ASSKTLGATDTQY
length: 12; V: TRBV10-3; J: TRBJ1-1; CDR3: AISDRQGDTEAF
length: 15; V: TRBV4-1; J: TRBJ1-5; CDR3: ASSQDDSRGVYQPQH
length: 13; V: TRBV5-6; J: TRBJ1-1; CDR3: ASSYRQGQSAEAF
length: 13; V: TRBV7-9; J: TRBJ1-1; CDR3: ASSKGQKMNTEAF
length: 14; V: TRBV9; J: TRBJ2-5; CDR3: ASSVGGGVPPETQY
length: 12; V: TRBV2; J: TRBJ1-4; CDR3: ASSEAQAGEKLF
length: 12; V: TRBV7-8; J: TRBJ2-7; CDR3: ASSFLGVTYEQY
length: 9; V: TRBV5-8; J: TRBJ2-3; CDR3: ASTAVDTQY
length: 14; V: TRBV5-1; J: TRBJ2-7; CDR3: ASSLGHRDISYEQY
length: 12; V: TRBV30; J: TRBJ2-5; CDR3: AWRIGLPQETQY
length: 11; V: TRBV25-1; J: TRBJ2-3; CDR3: ASHPGTPDTQY
length: 12; V: TRBV6-5; J: TRBJ2-4; CDR3: ASSRGQGRNIQY
length: 14; V: TRBV11-2; J: TRBJ2-1; CDR3: ASSLAPGGLIYEQF
length: 12; V: TRBV29-1; J: TRBJ2-7; CDR3: SVELPGQTYEQY
length: 12; V: TRBV9; J: TRBJ2-7; CDR3: ASSVGRGPDEQY
length: 10; V: TRBV29-1; J: TRBJ2-7; CDR3: SVAQGVDEQY